The 12 T cell receptor beta chains below come from one sample, sequenced in a study of cytomegalovirus exposure and HLA in healthy donors. The PCR employed 60 Vbeta primers together with 13 Jbeta primers. The assay was immunoSEQ multiplex PCR, and TCRdb's table has in-frame clones only and misses some. This sample yields approximately 300,000 clones, of which about four fifths are seen a single time; 2% to 2.5% belongs to the top ten. The material sequenced was PBMCs. The origin of the receptors is a woman between 40 and 50 years old in good health and CMV-seropositive.

The count of this clone is one. The V call is TRBV5-1, the J call TRBJ2-3; tentative D call: TRBD2 (5 bases). V was pared by 4 bases and J by 2 bases, with 11 bases between. Looked up from germline, CDR1 is SGHRS and CDR2 is YFSETQ. The CDR3 has 14 residues. CDR3 sequence reads: CASSPEAPTDTQYF. The CDR3 DNA sequence: TGCGCCAGCAGCCCGGAGGCCCCCACAGATACGCAGTATTTT.

The chain employs TRBV29-1 and TRBJ2-7, with D possibly being TRBD1 (6 bases). Germline V gives CDR1 SQVTM, CDR2 ANQGSEA. This CDR3 is built from 13 residues. The germline V and J ends were trimmed by 1 base and 9 bases, with 16 bases remaining between them. CDR3 loop: CSVEGGPGLAQYF. CDR3 coding DNA: TGCAGCGTTGAAGGGGGGCCTGGGCTAGCGCAGTACTTC.

The V call is TRBV28, the J call TRBJ2-5, with TRBD1 as a possible D gene (6 bases). This CDR3 contains 12 residues. The ends were cut back, 11 bases at V and 11 bases at J, with 21 bases in the middle. CDR1 is MDHEN and CDR2 is SYDVKM in the germline V gene. The DNA of the CDR3 is TGTGCCTTAGGTGGACAGAGCTATGGGCAGTACTTC. This translates into CALGGQSYGQYF.

The gene calls are TRBV27 and TRBJ2-7; D possibly corresponds to TRBD1 (5 bases). V lost 0 bases and J lost 0, with 12 bases in between. The CDR3 runs to 16 residues. The germline gives CDR1 MNHEY, CDR2 SMNVEV (reference sequence). In nucleotides, the CDR3 is TGTGCCAGCAGTTTATCTAGTTATCAGGGCTCCTACGAGCAGTACTTC. This codes for CASSLSSYQGSYEQYF.

This clone was picked up a small number of times. The rearrangement uses TRBV5-4 and TRBJ2-5; maybe TRBD1 (5 bases). Per germline, CDR1 SGHNT and CDR2 YYREEE (reference sequence). The CDR3 has 14 residues. V gave up 3 bases and J gave up 3 bases, with 12 bases separating them. DNA of the CDR3: TGTGCCAGCAGCTGGGGCCGGGTTGAAGAGACCCAGTACTTC. Its protein is CASSWGRVEETQYF.

This clone has only one observation. The chain couples TRBV28 to TRBJ1-2, with D uncertain. This CDR3 has 13 residues. The germline CDR1 and CDR2 sequences are MDHEN and SYDVKM. Trimming took 2 bases from V and 8 from J, leaving 12 bases between them. Written as DNA, the CDR3 is TGTGCCAGCAGTTTACCGGGATTTCTGGGCTACACCTTC. As protein: CASSLPGFLGYTF.

This clone was recorded a few times. The V gene is TRBV7-2, the J gene TRBJ2-1; TRBD2 matches 13 bases. Germline CDR1 is SGHTA and CDR2 is FQGNSA. Losses at the gene ends were 4 bases for V and 6 bases for J; bases not matched to a gene: 3. CDR3 length: 15 amino acids. CDR3 loop: CASSSWTSGGNEQFF. The CDR3 DNA is TGTGCCAGCAGCTCATGGACTAGCGGGGGCAATGAGCAGTTCTTC.

The rearrangement uses TRBV5-1 and TRBJ2-3; TRBD2 matches at 11 bases. CDR1 is SGHRS and CDR2 is YFSETQ in the germline V gene. Germline trimming cut 4 bases from V and 2 bases from J; bases unmatched to any gene: 12. The CDR3 sequence is 18 residues long. CDR3 protein: CASSRQPTSGSITDTQYF. The DNA for the CDR3 is TGCGCCAGCAGCCGTCAACCTACTAGCGGGAGTATCACAGATACGCAGTATTTT.

The chain has TRBV2 and TRBJ1-1, with 9 bases fitting TRBD1. This CDR3 has 19 residues. V lost 8 bases and J lost 0; bases outside the gene matches: 19. Germline V CDR1 and CDR2: SNHLY, FYNNEI. Here the CDR3 reads CASVLRTGEIFRMNTEAFF. CDR3 nucleotides: TGTGCCAGCGTACTAAGGACAGGGGAGATTTTCCGCATGAACACTGAAGCTTTCTTT.

The chain couples TRBV7-9 to TRBJ2-3; possibly TRBD2 for D (5 bases). From germline, CDR1 is SEHNR and CDR2 FQNEAQ (reference sequence). Trimming cost V 8 bases and J 7 bases, with 10 bases left between them. The CDR3 loop spans 11 amino acids. The CDR3 DNA is TGTGCCAGCGGCGAGGGAAATACGCAGTATTTT. It specifies CASGEGNTQYF.

The chain uses TRBV5-1 and TRBJ1-1, with a tentative D call TRBD1 (6 bases). CDR1 is SGHRS, CDR2 YFSETQ, per germline. CDR3 length: 16 amino acids. V was pared by 0 bases and J by 0 bases, with 12 bases between. In DNA, the CDR3 is TGCGCCAGCAGCTTGGATACAGGGCCCATGAACACTGAAGCTTTCTTT. This gives the protein CASSLDTGPMNTEAFF.

V gene TRBV5-6 combines with J gene TRBJ2-7, with D tentatively TRBD2 (5 bases). The CDR3 has 14 amino acids. Trimming pared 3 bases from V and 2 bases from J, leaving 12 bases between. Germline CDR1 is SGHDT and CDR2 is YYEEEE. The chain's CDR3 is CASSSTSGTYEQYF. The CDR3 region has the DNA TGTGCCAGCAGCTCCACTAGTGGCACCTACGAGCAGTACTTC.